This T cell receptor (beta chain) comes out of a study of T cells in Graves' hyperthyroidism and ophthalmopathy. Findings and limits, study-wide: Before onset, by a median of around six months, the model predicted ophthalmopathy. In the blood, most expanded thyroid clonotypes above 0.001 appeared as well.

Amplified TCR beta CDR3 regions derived from RNA transcripts. RT-PCR in the first round (using the HTBI primer set) targeted the TCR CDR3. TCRdb re-called the multiplex PCR reads with MiXCR, one entry per CDR3 protein. This table holds about 520,000 distinct CDR3 sequences, roughly 20% found once. The germline V and J ends were trimmed by 3 bases and 1 base, with 18 bases remaining between them. The CDR3 spans 18 residues. Germline loops: CDR1 PRHDT, CDR2 FYEKMQ (reference sequence). Hyperthyroidism in the patients, aged 18 to 65, was newly diagnosed and under 2 months in duration. Cells are PBMCs isolated from approximately 9.2 ml of fresh blood. Many counts were recorded for this clonotype. Its antigen is currently unknown.

The source material was blood. The clonotype was recovered from a man aged 18 to 35 with Graves' hyperthyroidism. This chain joins TRBV13 and TRBJ2-2; D is possibly TRBD1 or TRBD2 (6 bases each). As DNA, the CDR3 is TGTGCCAGCAGCTTGCCCCCCTGGGGGGCCGAGAACACCGGGGAGCTGTTTTTT. Encoded protein: CASSLPPWGAENTGELFF.